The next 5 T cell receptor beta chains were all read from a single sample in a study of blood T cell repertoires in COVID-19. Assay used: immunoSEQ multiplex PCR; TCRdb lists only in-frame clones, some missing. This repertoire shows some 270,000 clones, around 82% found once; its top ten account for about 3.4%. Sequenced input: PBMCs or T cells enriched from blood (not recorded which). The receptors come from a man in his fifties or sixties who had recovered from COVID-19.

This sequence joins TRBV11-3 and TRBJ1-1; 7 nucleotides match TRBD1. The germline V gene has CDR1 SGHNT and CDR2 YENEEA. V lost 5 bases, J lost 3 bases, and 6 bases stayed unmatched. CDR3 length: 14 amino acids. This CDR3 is CASSRGDSHTEAFF. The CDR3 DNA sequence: TGTGCCAGCAGCCGAGGGGACAGCCACACTGAAGCTTTCTTT. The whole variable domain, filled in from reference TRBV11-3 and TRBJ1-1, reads EAGVVQSPRYKIIEKKQPVAFWCNPISGHNTLYWYLQNLGQGPELLIRYENEEAVDDSQLPKDRFSAERLKGVDSTLKIQPAELGDSAVYLCASSRGDSHTEAFFGQGTRLTVV.

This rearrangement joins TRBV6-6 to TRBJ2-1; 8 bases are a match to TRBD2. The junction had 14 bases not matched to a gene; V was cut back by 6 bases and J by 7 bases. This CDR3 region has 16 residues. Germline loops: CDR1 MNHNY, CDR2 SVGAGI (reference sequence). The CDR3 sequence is CASSTQGQRGLNEQFF. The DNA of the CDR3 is TGTGCCAGCAGCACCCAAGGTCAGCGGGGGCTTAATGAGCAGTTCTTC.

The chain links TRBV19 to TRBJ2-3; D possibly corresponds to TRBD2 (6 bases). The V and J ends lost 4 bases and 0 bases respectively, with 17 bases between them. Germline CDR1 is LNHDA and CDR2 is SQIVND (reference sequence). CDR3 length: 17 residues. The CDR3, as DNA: TGTGCCAGTAGTACCGTCGAGCGGGCCGTAAGCACAGATACGCAGTATTTT. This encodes CASSTVERAVSTDTQYF.

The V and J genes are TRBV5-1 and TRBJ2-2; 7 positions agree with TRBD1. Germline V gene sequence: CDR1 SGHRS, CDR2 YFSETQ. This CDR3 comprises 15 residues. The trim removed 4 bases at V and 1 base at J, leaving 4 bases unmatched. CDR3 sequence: CASSPGDRNTGELFF. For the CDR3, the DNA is TGCGCCAGCAGCCCTGGGGACAGGAACACCGGGGAGCTGTTTTTT.

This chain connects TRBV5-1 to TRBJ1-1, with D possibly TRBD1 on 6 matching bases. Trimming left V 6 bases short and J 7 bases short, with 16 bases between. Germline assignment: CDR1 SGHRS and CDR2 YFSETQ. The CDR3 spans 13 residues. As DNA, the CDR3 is TGCGCCAGCAATCCGGGGTCACAGGGTGAAGCTTTCTTT. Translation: CASNPGSQGEAFF.